This T cell receptor (beta chain) was captured in a study of vaccination and CD4 T cells after COVID-19. Across the whole study: Some control cultures received a CEFX pool, which served as the positive control. Others received an HIV-1 Nef pool or no peptide.

The Oncomine TCR Beta short-read assay was applied to DNA of cultured CD4+ T cells. TCRdb redid the calling of the PCR reads with MiXCR, one entry per CDR3 protein. The sample contains 9,500 to 11,000 distinct CDR3 sequences, roughly 25% of which appear only once. Treatment noted: approximately 9-day PBMC culture with coronavirus spike peptide pools or control peptides (ViraFEST assay). This clonotype is categorized as medium-sized. The antigen is not known. Per the germline V gene, CDR1 is DFQATT and CDR2 is SNEGSKA (reference sequence). The CDR3 contains 16 residues. With 1 base clipped from V and 3 bases from J, the junction kept 11 bases outside the gene matches. Overall study findings and caveats: Spike mono-reactivity was shown by 304 of 307 vaccine-specific clones in convalescent patients.

This TCR was recovered from a human donor who had recovered from COVID-19. This specimen was CD4+ T cells from blood, cultured in vitro, taken after SARS-CoV-2 vaccination. The rearrangement links TRBV20-1 to TRBJ2-5; 7 bases are shared with TRBD1. Here the CDR3 reads CSARVQTQGWEETQYF. The CDR3 DNA follows: TGCAGTGCTAGAGTGCAGACACAGGGGTGGGAAGAGACCCAGTACTTC.